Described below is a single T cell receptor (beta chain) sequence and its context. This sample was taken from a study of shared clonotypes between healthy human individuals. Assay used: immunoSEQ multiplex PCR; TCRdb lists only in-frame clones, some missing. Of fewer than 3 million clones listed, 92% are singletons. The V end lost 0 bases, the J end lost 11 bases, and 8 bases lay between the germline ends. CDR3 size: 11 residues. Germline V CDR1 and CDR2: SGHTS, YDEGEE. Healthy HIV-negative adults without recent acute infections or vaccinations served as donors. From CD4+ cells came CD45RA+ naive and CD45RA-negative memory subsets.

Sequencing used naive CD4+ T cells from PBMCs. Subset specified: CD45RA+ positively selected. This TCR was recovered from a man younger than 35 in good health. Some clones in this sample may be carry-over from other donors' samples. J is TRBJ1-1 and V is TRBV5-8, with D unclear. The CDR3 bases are TGTGCCAGCAGCTTGGCCGTCTCGGCTTTCTTT. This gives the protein CASSLAVSAFF.